This T cell receptor (beta chain) stems from a study of early stage breast cancer tumors. Trimming removed 4 bases from V and 7 bases from J; junction bases left unmatched: 6. Germline-derived CDR1 and CDR2 are MNHNS and SASEGT. The CDR3 spans 13 residues. Repertoires were generated with immunoSEQ multiplex PCR, while TCRdb's copy carries only in-frame clones and drops some. The repertoire holds around 41,000 clones, with around 69% as singletons. Source material: blood. The clonotype was recovered from a person aged 45 to 59 with breast cancer. V is TRBV6-1 and J is TRBJ1-2; 7 nucleotides align to TRBD1. CDR3 protein: CASSVDRVSGYTF. DNA of the CDR3: TGTGCCAGCAGTGTAGACAGGGTTTCTGGCTACACCTTC.